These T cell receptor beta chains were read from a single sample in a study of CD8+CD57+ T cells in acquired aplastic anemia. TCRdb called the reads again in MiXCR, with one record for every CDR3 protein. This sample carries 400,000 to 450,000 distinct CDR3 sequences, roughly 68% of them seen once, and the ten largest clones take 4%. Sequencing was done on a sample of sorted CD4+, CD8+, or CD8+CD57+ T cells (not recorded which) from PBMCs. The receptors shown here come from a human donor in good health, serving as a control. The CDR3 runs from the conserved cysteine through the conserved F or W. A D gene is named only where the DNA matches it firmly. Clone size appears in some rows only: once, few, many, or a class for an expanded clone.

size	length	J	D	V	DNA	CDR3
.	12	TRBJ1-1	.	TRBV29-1	TGCAGCGTTACCAGCCGAGCCACTGAAGCTCTCTTT	CSVTSRATEALF
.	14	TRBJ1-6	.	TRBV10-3	TGTGCCATCAGTGAGGGGGCCTATAATTCACCCCTCCACTTT	CAISEGAYNSPLHF
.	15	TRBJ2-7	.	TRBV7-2	TGTGCCAGCAGCCCCGGACACGCCCGAAACTCCAAGCAGTACTTC	CASSPGHARNSKQYF
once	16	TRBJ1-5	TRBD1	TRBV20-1	TGCAGTGCTAGAGGGCTCAGGGGGCCTAGCAATCAGCCCCAGCATTTT	CSARGLRGPSNQPQHF
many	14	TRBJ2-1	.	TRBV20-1	TGCAGTGCTCTCCAGGAGGGGTCCTACAATGAGCAGTTCTTC	CSALQEGSYNEQFF
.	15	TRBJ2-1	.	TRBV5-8	TGTGCCAGCAGCTCCGAAGACGGACTGGGTGGTGAGCAGTTCTTC	CASSSEDGLGGEQFF
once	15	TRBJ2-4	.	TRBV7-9	TGTGCCACCAGCAGCAGGGGTTGGGCCAAAATCAATCAGTACTTC	CATSSRGWAKINQYF
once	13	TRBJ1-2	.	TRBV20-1	TGCAGTGCTAGAGGTACACCGCCCCAGGGCTACACCTTC	CSARGTPPQGYTF
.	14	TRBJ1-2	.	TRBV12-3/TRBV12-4	TGTGCCAGCAGTTTTGGATCAACTAACTATGGCTACACCTTC	CASSFGSTNYGYTF
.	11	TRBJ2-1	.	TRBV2	TGTGCCAGCAGTTTAGAGAATGAGCAGTTCTTC	CASSLENEQFF
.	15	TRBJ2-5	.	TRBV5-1	TGCGCCAGCAGCTTGGTTTCAGGGAGCATTGAGACCCAGTACTTC	CASSLVSGSIETQYF
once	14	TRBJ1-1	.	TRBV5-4	TGTGCCAGCAGCATAGGAAGTTTGAACACTGAAGCTTTCTTT	CASSIGSLNTEAFF
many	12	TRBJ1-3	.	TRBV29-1	TGCAGCGTAGTAAGGGCTGGAAACACCATATATTTT	CSVVRAGNTIYF
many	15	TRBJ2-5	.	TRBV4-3	TGCGCCAGCAGCCAAGAGACGGGAACAGAAGAGACCCAGTACTTC	CASSQETGTEETQYF
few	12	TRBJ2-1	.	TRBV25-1	TGTGCCAGCGATGGACAAAACAATGAGCAGTTCTTC	CASDGQNNEQFF
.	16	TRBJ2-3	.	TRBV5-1	TGCGCCAGCAGCTTGGGTAGAGTTTTAGGCACAGATACGCAGTATTTT	CASSLGRVLGTDTQYF
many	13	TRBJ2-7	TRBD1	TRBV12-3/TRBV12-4	TGTGCCAGCACCACCGGACAGGTCTACGAGCAGTACTTC	CASTTGQVYEQYF
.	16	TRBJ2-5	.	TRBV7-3	TGTGCCAGCAGCGCCAAAGGGGAGAGGGCCCAAGAGACCCAGTACTTC	CASSAKGERAQETQYF
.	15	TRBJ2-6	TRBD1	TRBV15	TGTGCCACCAGCAACAGGGGCGCTGGGGCCAACGTCCTGACTTTC	CATSNRGAGANVLTF
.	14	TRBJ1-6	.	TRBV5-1	TGCGCCAGCAGCCAGGTCAGTGGCTACGAACCCCTCCACTTT	CASSQVSGYEPLHF